This TCR beta chain was identified in a study of blood T cell repertoires in COVID-19. The table came from immunoSEQ multiplex PCR; TCRdb's copy has only in-frame clones and leaves some out. The data hold 160,000 or so clones, with more than 75% observed a single time. The source is a man between 60 and 70 years old with active or convalescent COVID-19. Sequencing was performed on peripheral blood.

CDR3 DNA sequence: TGTGCCAGCAGTGAAGGTCGGGGAAGGGGGTTGACCTACGAGCAGTACTTC. It yields the protein CASSEGRGRGLTYEQYF. The chain couples TRBV6-1 to TRBJ2-7; D may be TRBD1 (6 bases). This CDR3 is built from 17 residues. V was cut by 1 base and J by 2 bases, with 18 bases left in between. Germline assignment: CDR1 MNHNS and CDR2 SASEGT.